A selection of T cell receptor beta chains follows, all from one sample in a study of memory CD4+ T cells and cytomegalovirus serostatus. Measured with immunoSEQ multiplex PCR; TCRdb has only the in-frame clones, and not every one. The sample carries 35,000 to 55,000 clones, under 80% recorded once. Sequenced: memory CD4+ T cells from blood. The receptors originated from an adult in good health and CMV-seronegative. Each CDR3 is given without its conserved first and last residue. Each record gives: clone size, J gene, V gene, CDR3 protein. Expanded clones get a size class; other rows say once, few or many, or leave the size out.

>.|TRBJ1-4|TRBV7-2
ASRQGPNEKLF
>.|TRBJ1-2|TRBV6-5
ASGGNDYGYT
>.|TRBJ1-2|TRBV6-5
ASSYSGGRGGYGYT
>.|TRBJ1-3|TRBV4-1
ASSQGPGASGNTIY
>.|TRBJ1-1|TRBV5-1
ASSTGVKAGNTEAF
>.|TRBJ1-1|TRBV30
AWTRSWGGDTEAF
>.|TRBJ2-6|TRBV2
ASRPGQGYSGANVLT
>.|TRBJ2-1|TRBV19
ASDDRGSYNEQF
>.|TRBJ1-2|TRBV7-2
ASSLSSRGYT
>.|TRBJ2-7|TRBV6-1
ASSELFPSYEQY
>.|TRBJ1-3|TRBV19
ASEPGRGYSGNTIY
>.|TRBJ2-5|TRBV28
ASSLSRAQY
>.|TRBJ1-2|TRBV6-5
ASSTPNRDGYT
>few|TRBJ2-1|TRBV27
ASSLGRGRYNEQF
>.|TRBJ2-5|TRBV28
ATHGPGQGGETQY
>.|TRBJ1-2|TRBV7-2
ASSPRARTGSYT
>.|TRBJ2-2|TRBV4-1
ASSPSPNTGELF
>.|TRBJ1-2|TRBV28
ASSLSNYGYT
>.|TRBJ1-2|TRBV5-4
ASRPGTGVYGYT
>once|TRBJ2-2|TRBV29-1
SVPDRAGAGELF
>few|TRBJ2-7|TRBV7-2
ASSLGGGLYEQY
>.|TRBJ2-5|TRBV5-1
ASSSGGTAKETQY
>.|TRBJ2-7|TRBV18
ASSPPGRGPSEQY
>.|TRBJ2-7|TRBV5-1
ASSTLGGVGEQY
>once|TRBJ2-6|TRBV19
ASTHQGRAGANVLT
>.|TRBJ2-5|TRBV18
ASSGEVARETQY
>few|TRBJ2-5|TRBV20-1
SAGWSETQY
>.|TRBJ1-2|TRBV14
ASSQGPGTGFEYGYT
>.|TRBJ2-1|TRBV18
ASSRGQGVDEQF
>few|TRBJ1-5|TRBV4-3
ASSQDLVQPQH
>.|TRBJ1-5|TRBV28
ASSILGLIQPQH